This T cell receptor beta chain emerged from a study of T cell changes during pregnancy in multiple sclerosis. There are 16 residues in the CDR3. Germline V gene data show CDR1 as MNHEY and CDR2 as SMNVEV (reference sequence). V dropped 5 bases and J dropped 3; count of bases not matched to a gene: 8. Repertoires were generated with immunoSEQ multiplex PCR, while TCRdb's copy carries only in-frame clones and drops some. The sample includes some 74,000 clones, approximately 92% seen only once; the top ten take about 2.3%. This specimen was peripheral blood, taken before pregnancy. This clonotype originated in a female donor with multiple sclerosis, enrolled in a pregnancy study. The rearrangement links TRBV27 to TRBJ2-1; 9 bases match TRBD1. The CDR3 DNA follows: TGTGCCAGCAGTCGAACCGGGACAGGGTACTACAATGAGCAGTTCTTC. Protein product: CASSRTGTGYYNEQFF.